This T cell receptor beta chain was sequenced in a study of Ad26.COV2.S vaccination and SARS-CoV-2 variants. About the research overall: By the intramuscular route, Ad26.COV2.S was given once, or twice 56 days apart.

Generated by immunoSEQ multiplex PCR, the TCRdb table keeps only in-frame clones and is missing some. The data hold over 400,000 clones, with 92% observed a single time. Indicated treatment: around 19 received Ad26.COV2.S at low or high dose, single or two shots; roughly five received placebo; per-sample allocation not given. Vaccine and placebo recipients were sampled on day 63 after the first injection. What was given as vaccine was an Ad26 vector encoding Wuhan-strain SARS-CoV-2 spike. Whole-study results and caveats: The authors reported substantial breadth in spike-specific CD8+ and CD4+ T cell responses after vaccination.

Remarks on this clone: As yet, its antigen is unknown.

Sequenced here: peripheral blood, sampled in a trial of Ad26.COV2.S vaccine versus placebo. This receptor was identified in a person aged 18-65 years who received the Ad26.COV2.S COVID-19 vaccine or a placebo.

The CDR3 reads CASSPTPGTGGPGNTIYF. CDR3 DNA sequence: TGCGCCAGCAGCCCTACCCCCGGGACAGGGGGCCCTGGAAACACCATATATTTT. The rearrangement uses TRBV5-1 and TRBJ1-3; TRBD1 matches at 12 bases. The CDR3 has 18 amino acids. Germline V lookup: CDR1 SGHRS, CDR2 YFSETQ. The V and J ends lost 4 bases and 2 bases, in that order; junction bases with no gene match: 10.